Below, one TCR beta chain is given with its context. This CDR3 contains 16 residues. Germline V gene lookup returns CDR1 SGHAT and CDR2 FQNNGV. V lost 4 bases and J 8 bases, leaving 18 bases between the germline ends. The data belong to a study of blood T cell repertoires in COVID-19. The wider study: Sources were T cells, B-cell-depleted T cells, or PBMCs; the material itself was cDNA or gDNA.

Sequencing was performed with immunoSEQ multiplex PCR; in TCRdb, only in-frame clones are kept and a portion is missing. The sample includes around 130,000 clones, around 89% seen only once; the top ten take approximately 2.5%. The clonotype was recovered from a human donor with COVID-19, enrolled during active disease. The donor label of this sample is uncertain. The chain employs TRBV11-2 and TRBJ1-6; D unclear. Sample: peripheral blood. CDR3 region: CASSSANRVAYSPLHF. Written as DNA, the CDR3 is TGTGCCAGCAGCTCCGCAAACCGGGTGGCATATTCACCCCTCCACTTT.